This passage covers 6 T cell receptor beta chains from one sample sequenced in a study of shared clonotypes between healthy human individuals. Profiling relied on immunoSEQ multiplex PCR, and the TCRdb table lists in-frame clones only, not all of them. The sample has some 2 million clones, approximately 95% seen once; the top ten hold around 0.13%. The source material was naive CD4+ T cells sorted from blood. Indicated subset: CD45RA+ positively selected. The receptor set was obtained from a man aged 18 to 35 in good health.

The rearrangement uses TRBV11-2 and TRBJ2-7; 10 nucleotides line up with TRBD1. With 4 bases clipped from V and 2 bases from J, the junction kept 8 bases outside the gene matches. Germline V gene data show CDR1 as SGHAT and CDR2 as FQNNGV. The length of the CDR3 is 16 residues. The CDR3 DNA reads as TGTGCCAGCAGCTCACTGGGACAGGGGACGGCCTACGAGCAGTACTTC. Protein sequence: CASSSLGQGTAYEQYF.

As concerns this clone: Within the sample, other DNA sequences also encode this same CDR3. This chain links TRBV28 with TRBJ2-3, with no clear D. Germline V gene lookup returns CDR1 MDHEN and CDR2 SYDVKM. This CDR3 has 11 residues. V lost 2 bases and J lost 5, with 2 bases in between. The CDR3 bases are TGTGCCAGCAGTTTAGAAGATACGCAGTATTTT. Protein: CASSLEDTQYF.

Regarding this clone: Other DNA sequences of this sample code for an identical CDR3. DNA for the CDR3: TGTGCCAGCAGAACAGGGGGCTACGAGCAGTACTTC. It is translated as CASRTGGYEQYF. The chain recombines TRBV6-5 with TRBJ2-7; 8 nucleotides agree with TRBD1. The CDR3 totals 12 residues. Germline V gene sequence: CDR1 MNHEY, CDR2 SVGAGI. With V trimmed by 6 bases and J by 3 bases, 1 base remained unmatched.

V gene TRBV6-5 combines with J gene TRBJ1-2; 7 bases align to TRBD1. There are 13 residues in the CDR3. The V gene end was trimmed by 5 bases and the J gene end by 8 bases; junction bases not matched to a gene: 8. Germline loops: CDR1 MNHEY, CDR2 SVGAGI. The DNA of the CDR3 is TGTGCCAGCAGTGAAAGGACAGGCCTCGGCTACACCTTC. Translated, it gives CASSERTGLGYTF.

The genes are TRBV2 and TRBJ2-7; tentative D call: TRBD1 (6 bases). The CDR3 is made up of 12 amino acids. The V gene's germline CDR1 is SNHLY and CDR2 FYNNEI. Trimming removed 7 bases at V and 3 bases at J, with 10 bases between. The CDR3 sequence: CASTVTGYEQYF. The DNA of the CDR3 is TGTGCCAGCACGGTGACAGGCTACGAGCAGTACTTC. The whole variable domain, filled in from reference TRBV2 and TRBJ2-7, reads EPEVTQTPSHQVTQMGQEVILRCVPISNHLYFYWYRQILGQKVEFLVSFYNNEISEKSEIFDDQFSVERPDGSNFTLKIRSTKLEDSAMYFCASTVTGYEQYFGPGTRLTVT.

The V gene is TRBV27, the J gene TRBJ2-3; TRBD2 aligns across 10 bases. V dropped 6 bases and J dropped 2; count of bases not matched to a gene: 5. The length of the CDR3 is 15 residues. CDR1 MNHEY and CDR2 SMNVEV come from the germline V gene (reference sequence). The CDR3 coding sequence is TGTGCCAGCAGGACTAGCGGGCCACTCACAGATACGCAGTATTTT. This translates into CASRTSGPLTDTQYF.